Each of the 26 T cell receptor beta chains below was sequenced from the same sample in a study of blood T cell repertoires in COVID-19. Measured with immunoSEQ multiplex PCR; TCRdb has only the in-frame clones, and not every one. This sample has approximately 100,000 clones, with just under 95% found just once. The sample was peripheral blood. These receptors were collected from a man between 70 and 80 years old with acute or convalescent COVID-19.

The V gene is TRBV5-5, the J gene TRBJ2-1, with 10 positions matching TRBD2. The junction had 0 bases not matched to a gene; V was cut back by 1 base and J by 2 bases. CDR3 length: 15 amino acids. Germline V gene sequence: CDR1 SGHKS, CDR2 YYEKEE (reference sequence). This CDR3 is CASSLTSGTYNEQFF. CDR3 bases: TGTGCCAGCAGCTTGACTAGCGGGACCTACAATGAGCAGTTCTTC.

V and J are TRBV27 and TRBJ1-2, with D hard to call. Trimming removed 1 base from V and 3 bases from J, with 9 bases in between. Germline assignment: CDR1 MNHEY and CDR2 SMNVEV (reference sequence). The CDR3 contains 14 residues. CDR3 sequence reads: CASSLFGEDYGYTF. The CDR3 DNA reads TGTGCCAGCAGTTTATTCGGGGAGGACTATGGCTACACCTTC.

The chain carries TRBV10-2 and TRBJ2-1; 7 bases agree with TRBD2. The V gene end was trimmed by 2 bases and the J gene end by 13 bases; junction bases not matched to a gene: 8. The CDR3 length is 13 residues. CDR1 is WSHSY and CDR2 is SAAADI in the germline V gene. The CDR3 bases are TGCGCCAGCAGTGAGATCTTAACTAGCGAACAGTTCTTC. Translation gives CASSEILTSEQFF.

This sequence joins TRBV2 and TRBJ1-5, with D unresolved. V lost 2 bases and J 2 bases, leaving 7 bases between the germline ends. Looked up from germline, CDR1 is SNHLY and CDR2 is FYNNEI. The CDR3 loop spans 14 amino acids. CDR3 nucleotides: TGTGCCAGCAGTGAAACCACGGGCAATCAGCCCCAGCATTTT. It specifies CASSETTGNQPQHF.

This rearrangement joins TRBV9 to TRBJ1-1; possibly TRBD1 for D (6 bases). The CDR3 extends over 15 amino acids. With 0 bases removed from V and 3 bases from J, the gap between germline ends came to 12 bases. Germline V gives CDR1 SGDLS, CDR2 YYNGEE. The CDR3 coding sequence is TGTGCCAGCAGCGTAGGTTGGGGGCTGGACACTGAAGCTTTCTTT. This encodes CASSVGWGLDTEAFF.

The gene calls are TRBV19 and TRBJ2-1; TRBD2 aligns across 7 bases. Unmatched junction bases numbered 25, after V lost 5 bases and J lost 12 bases. This CDR3 spans 18 amino acids. Germline lookup yields CDR1 LNHDA and CDR2 SQIVND (reference sequence). CDR3 nucleotides: TGTGCCAGTAGTGCCCCTCTTGATAGGGCGGGAGAGAAGTCTGGGCAGTTCTTC. Translated: CASSAPLDRAGEKSGQFF.

The chain uses TRBV6-5 and TRBJ2-7; 8 bases fit TRBD2. Trimming removed 0 bases from V and 2 bases from J; junction bases left unmatched: 6. CDR1 is MNHEY and CDR2 is SVGAGI in the germline V gene. The CDR3 length is 16 residues. CDR3: CASSYSGVGGAYEQYF. The DNA of the CDR3 is TGTGCCAGCAGTTACTCGGGGGTCGGGGGGGCCTACGAGCAGTACTTC.

This clone was seen once. This chain connects TRBV5-6 to TRBJ2-7; 8 bases are a match to TRBD2. V gave up 2 bases and J gave up 0 bases; unmatched junction bases: 4. The CDR3 covers 15 residues. Germline loops: CDR1 SGHDT, CDR2 YYEEEE. DNA of the CDR3: TGTGCCAGCAGCTTTGGCGGGAGGAACTCCTACGAGCAGTACTTC. It specifies CASSFGGRNSYEQYF.

This rearrangement joins TRBV5-1 to TRBJ2-6; D not resolved. Trimming cost V 4 bases and J 0 bases, with 8 bases left between them. The CDR3 loop spans 15 amino acids. CDR1 and CDR2 from the germline V gene are SGHRS and YFSETQ. This CDR3 reads CASSTQVSGANVLTF. CDR3 sequence (DNA): TGCGCCAGCAGCACGCAGGTCTCTGGGGCCAACGTCCTGACTTTC. Complete variable domain (other parts from reference TRBV5-1 and TRBJ2-6): KAGVTQTPRYLIKTRGQQVTLSCSPISGHRSVSWYQQTPGQGLQFLFEYFSETQRNKGNFPGRFSGRQFSNSRSEMNVSTLELGDSALYLCASSTQVSGANVLTFGAGSRLTVL.

The chain carries TRBV19 and TRBJ1-2; D perhaps matches TRBD1 (5 bases). The CDR3 spans 13 residues. With 5 bases removed from V and 1 base from J, the gap between germline ends came to 8 bases. CDR1 and CDR2 from the germline V gene are LNHDA and SQIVND (reference sequence). The CDR3 DNA reads TGTGCCAGTAGTCAGGGTTTTAACTATGGCTACACCTTC. This gives the protein CASSQGFNYGYTF.

J is TRBJ2-1 and V is TRBV10-3; D is possibly TRBD1 (6 bases). The length of the CDR3 is 15 residues. V shed 4 bases and J shed 3 bases, with 13 bases lying between them. Germline CDR1 reads ENHRY; CDR2 reads SYGVKD. The CDR3 spells CAISAGQGSYNEQFF. The CDR3 DNA reads TGTGCCATCAGTGCAGGGCAGGGGAGCTACAATGAGCAGTTCTTC.

The CDR3 loop reads CASRPGGTEAFF. CDR3 in DNA: TGTGCCAGCAGGCCAGGGGGCACTGAAGCTTTCTTT. The rearrangement links TRBV12-3 or TRBV12-4 to TRBJ1-1; TRBD1 agrees at 7 bases. CDR3 length: 12 amino acids. Trimming removed 6 bases from V and 4 bases from J; junction bases left unmatched: 2.

The chain uses TRBV11-3 and TRBJ2-7; D might be TRBD2 (5 bases). Germline V lookup: CDR1 SGHNT, CDR2 YENEEA. The V and J ends lost 5 bases and 0 bases respectively, with 20 bases between them. This CDR3 has 17 amino acids. CDR3 amino acids: CASSLPLKTGYSYEQYF. CDR3 in DNA: TGTGCCAGCAGCCTTCCATTAAAGACGGGATACTCCTACGAGCAGTACTTC.

This clone was seen only a few times. This chain links TRBV4-2 with TRBJ2-7; D is uncertain. The CDR3 length is 14 residues. V was shortened by 4 bases and J by 6 bases, with 16 bases between the two germline ends. Germline CDR1 LGHNA, CDR2 YNFKEQ. This CDR3 is CASSPEVRLAEQYF. In DNA form, the CDR3 reads TGTGCCAGCAGCCCTGAAGTGAGATTAGCCGAGCAGTACTTC.

This clone was recorded many times. V and J are TRBV3-1 (or the pseudogene TRBV3-2) and TRBJ2-5; the D gene is possibly TRBD1 (5 bases). Trimming shortened V by 1 base and J by 0 bases, and 12 bases separated the two germline ends. In germline, CDR1 is LGHDT, CDR2 YNNKEL (reference sequence). This CDR3 region has 16 residues. CDR3: CASSQAQDTYQETQYF. Written as DNA, the CDR3 is TGTGCCAGCAGCCAAGCACAGGACACGTACCAAGAGACCCAGTACTTC.

This clone occurred once. The chain joins TRBV12-3 or TRBV12-4 to TRBJ1-4; D is unclear. With 8 bases removed from V and 10 bases from J, the gap between germline ends came to 17 bases. The CDR3 has 13 amino acids. As DNA, the CDR3 is TGTGCCAGCGCCGAGGGTGTCGTTGGAAAACTGTTTTTT. This gives the protein CASAEGVVGKLFF.

The chain employs TRBV7-3 and TRBJ2-7; possibly TRBD2 for D (7 bases). V was shortened by 2 bases and J by 2 bases, with 13 bases between the two germline ends. The V gene's germline CDR1 is SGHTA and CDR2 FQGTGA. This CDR3 comprises 15 residues. The CDR3 DNA reads TGTGCCAGCAGCTTAGGGGGGGGCACCACCTACGAGCAGTACTTC. Its protein is CASSLGGGTTYEQYF.

This clone was recorded only once. The V and J genes are TRBV6-6 and TRBJ2-7, with a weak D call TRBD2 (6 bases). Germline CDR1 is MNHNY and CDR2 is SVGAGI (reference sequence). Trimming took off 0 bases at V and 2 bases at J, with 11 bases between the two ends. There are 15 residues in the CDR3. Here the CDR3 DNA reads TGTGCCAGCAGTTACTCGGTTAGCGGAGCCTACGAGCAGTACTTC. Its translation: CASSYSVSGAYEQYF.

V gene TRBV7-8 combines with J gene TRBJ1-2; 10 positions match TRBD1. CDR1 and CDR2 (germline): SGHVS, FQNEAQ. V was pared by 7 bases and J by 2 bases, with 16 bases of the junction left unmatched. There are 18 residues in the CDR3. In DNA, the CDR3 is TGTGCCAGCACAGCGAACCCTAGACAGGGGGCGCAAAACTATGGCTACACCTTC. Its translation: CASTANPRQGAQNYGYTF.

The V and J genes are TRBV19 and TRBJ2-3; possibly TRBD1 for D (5 bases). V was trimmed by 6 bases and J by 5 bases, leaving 9 bases between them. This CDR3 is 12 amino acids long. Germline CDR1 reads LNHDA; CDR2 reads SQIVND (reference sequence). CDR3 in DNA: TGTGCCAGTAGATGGGGCGGAGATACGCAGTATTTT. Translating it yields CASRWGGDTQYF.

The chain employs TRBV5-8 and TRBJ2-1; D is undetermined. Germline CDR1 reads SGHTS; CDR2 reads YDEGEE. V lost 4 bases and J lost 3, with 11 bases in between. This CDR3 contains 14 residues. The CDR3 region has the DNA TGTGCCAGCAGCGTGCGTGACAACTACAATGAGCAGTTCTTC. This codes for CASSVRDNYNEQFF.

The sample holds a few counts of this clone. The rearrangement uses TRBV28 and TRBJ2-1; 7 bases match TRBD1. J lost 5 bases, V lost 4 bases, and 5 bases had no gene match. Germline CDR1 and CDR2: MDHEN and SYDVKM. The CDR3 spans 14 residues. In nucleotides, the CDR3 is TGTGCCAGCAGTTCCCTGACAGGGAACAATGAGCAGTTCTTC. As protein: CASSSLTGNNEQFF.

The chain is built from TRBV5-1 and TRBJ1-4; D is undetermined. Trimming took off 1 base at V and 5 bases at J, with 12 bases between the two ends. The V gene's germline CDR1 is SGHRS and CDR2 YFSETQ. The CDR3 is 15 amino acids. DNA of the CDR3: TGCGCCAGCAGCTTGTATCGGGGTTTAAATGAAAAACTGTTTTTT. Amino acids: CASSLYRGLNEKLFF. Full variable domain (outside the CDR3, taken from reference TRBV5-1 and TRBJ1-4): KAGVTQTPRYLIKTRGQQVTLSCSPISGHRSVSWYQQTPGQGLQFLFEYFSETQRNKGNFPGRFSGRQFSNSRSEMNVSTLELGDSALYLCASSLYRGLNEKLFFGSGTQLSVL.

The chain has TRBV11-3 and TRBJ2-7; D is perhaps TRBD1 (6 bases). Looked up from germline, CDR1 is SGHNT and CDR2 is YENEEA. The CDR3 totals 14 residues. Deletions cut 4 bases from V and 0 bases from J, with 10 bases between. The CDR3 DNA reads TGTGCCAGCAGCTCTGACAGGTTCTCCTACGAGCAGTACTTC. It specifies CASSSDRFSYEQYF.

This rearrangement joins TRBV2 to TRBJ2-3; 10 nucleotides match TRBD1. The V gene end was trimmed by 5 bases and the J gene end by 4 bases; junction bases not matched to a gene: 3. This CDR3 region has 14 residues. Germline loops: CDR1 SNHLY, CDR2 FYNNEI. The CDR3 DNA reads as TGTGCCAGCAGTCGGACAGGGGGAGCAGATACGCAGTATTTT. Translated, it gives CASSRTGGADTQYF.

In DNA form, the CDR3 reads TGTGCCAGCAGCCGATTAAACGTGAGGCAGTACTTC. Protein product: CASSRLNVRQYF. The chain employs TRBV12-3 or TRBV12-4 and TRBJ2-7; D unclear. Trimming took 6 bases from V and 9 from J, leaving 15 bases between them. The CDR3 is 12 amino acids.